The TCR beta chain described here comes from a study of cytomegalovirus exposure and HLA in healthy donors. With 6 bases clipped from V and 5 bases from J, the junction kept 7 bases outside the gene matches. This CDR3 is 15 amino acids long. Germline values: CDR1 MNHEY, CDR2 SVGAGI. In the PCR, 60 Vbeta and 13 Jbeta primers were used. Assay: immunoSEQ multiplex PCR; the TCRdb copy retains only in-frame clones and omits some. The data hold fewer than 200,000 clones, with around four fifths observed a single time. This clonotype originated in a man aged 25 to 40 in good health and CMV-seronegative. The sequenced material came from PBMCs. The V call is TRBV6-5, the J call TRBJ2-5; 12 nucleotides line up with TRBD2. The CDR3 DNA reads as TGTGCCAGCAGATCTAGCGGGGGGGCCTTGGAGACCCAGTACTTC. This translates into CASRSSGGALETQYF.